This section outlines one T cell receptor beta chain sequence together with its context. The record originates from a study of blood T cell repertoires in COVID-19. Looking at the study overall: COVID-19 samples collected from the United States, Italy and Spain covered acute and convalescent phases. Sample material is recorded as cDNA or gDNA derived from T cells, B-cell-depleted T cells, or PBMCs.

Original analysis: Amplification of reference gene primers provided the estimated nucleated cell counts. Libraries were prepared by immunoSEQ multiplex PCR; TCRdb keeps only in-frame clonotypes and omits some of them. V and J calls and clone size are given by that table; D and trimming were obtained from the DNA. The sample shows some 290,000 clones, 89% of them seen only once. Among Cohort 3 donors, those recovered had two negative PCRs, clearance, or symptom resolution. This CDR3 comprises 13 residues. Germline loops: CDR1 KGHSH, CDR2 LQKENI. V lost 6 bases to trimming and J lost 0 bases, with 8 bases between them.

The sequencing input was PBMCs or T cells enriched from blood (not recorded which). The source is a woman younger than 45 who had recovered from COVID-19. V and J are TRBV18 and TRBJ1-1; D is uncertain. The CDR3 protein is CASSAAVNTEAFF. The CDR3 nucleotides are TGTGCCAGCTCTGCCGCAGTGAACACTGAAGCTTTCTTT. Variable domain in full (rest from reference TRBV18 and TRBJ1-1): NAGVMQNPRHLVRRRGQEARLRCSPMKGHSHVYWYRQLPEEGLKFMVYLQKENIIDESGMPKERFSAEFPKEGPSILRIQQVVRGDSAAYFCASSAAVNTEAFFGQGTRLTVV.